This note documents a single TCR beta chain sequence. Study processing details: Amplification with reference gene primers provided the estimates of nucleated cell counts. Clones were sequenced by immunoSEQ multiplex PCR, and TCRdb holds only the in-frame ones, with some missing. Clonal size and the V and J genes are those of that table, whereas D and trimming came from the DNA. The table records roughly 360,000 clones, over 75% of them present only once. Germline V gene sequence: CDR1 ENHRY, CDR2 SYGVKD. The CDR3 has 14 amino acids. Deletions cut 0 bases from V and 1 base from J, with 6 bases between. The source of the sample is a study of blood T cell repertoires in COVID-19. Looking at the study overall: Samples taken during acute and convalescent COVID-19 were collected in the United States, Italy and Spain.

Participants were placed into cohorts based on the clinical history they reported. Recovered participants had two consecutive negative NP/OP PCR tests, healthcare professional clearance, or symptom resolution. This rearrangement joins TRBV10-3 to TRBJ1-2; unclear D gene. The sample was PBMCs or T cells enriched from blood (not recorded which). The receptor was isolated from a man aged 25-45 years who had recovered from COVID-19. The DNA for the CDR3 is TGTGCCATCAGTGAGTCCATAGTTAACTATGGCTACACCTTC. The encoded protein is CAISESIVNYGYTF.